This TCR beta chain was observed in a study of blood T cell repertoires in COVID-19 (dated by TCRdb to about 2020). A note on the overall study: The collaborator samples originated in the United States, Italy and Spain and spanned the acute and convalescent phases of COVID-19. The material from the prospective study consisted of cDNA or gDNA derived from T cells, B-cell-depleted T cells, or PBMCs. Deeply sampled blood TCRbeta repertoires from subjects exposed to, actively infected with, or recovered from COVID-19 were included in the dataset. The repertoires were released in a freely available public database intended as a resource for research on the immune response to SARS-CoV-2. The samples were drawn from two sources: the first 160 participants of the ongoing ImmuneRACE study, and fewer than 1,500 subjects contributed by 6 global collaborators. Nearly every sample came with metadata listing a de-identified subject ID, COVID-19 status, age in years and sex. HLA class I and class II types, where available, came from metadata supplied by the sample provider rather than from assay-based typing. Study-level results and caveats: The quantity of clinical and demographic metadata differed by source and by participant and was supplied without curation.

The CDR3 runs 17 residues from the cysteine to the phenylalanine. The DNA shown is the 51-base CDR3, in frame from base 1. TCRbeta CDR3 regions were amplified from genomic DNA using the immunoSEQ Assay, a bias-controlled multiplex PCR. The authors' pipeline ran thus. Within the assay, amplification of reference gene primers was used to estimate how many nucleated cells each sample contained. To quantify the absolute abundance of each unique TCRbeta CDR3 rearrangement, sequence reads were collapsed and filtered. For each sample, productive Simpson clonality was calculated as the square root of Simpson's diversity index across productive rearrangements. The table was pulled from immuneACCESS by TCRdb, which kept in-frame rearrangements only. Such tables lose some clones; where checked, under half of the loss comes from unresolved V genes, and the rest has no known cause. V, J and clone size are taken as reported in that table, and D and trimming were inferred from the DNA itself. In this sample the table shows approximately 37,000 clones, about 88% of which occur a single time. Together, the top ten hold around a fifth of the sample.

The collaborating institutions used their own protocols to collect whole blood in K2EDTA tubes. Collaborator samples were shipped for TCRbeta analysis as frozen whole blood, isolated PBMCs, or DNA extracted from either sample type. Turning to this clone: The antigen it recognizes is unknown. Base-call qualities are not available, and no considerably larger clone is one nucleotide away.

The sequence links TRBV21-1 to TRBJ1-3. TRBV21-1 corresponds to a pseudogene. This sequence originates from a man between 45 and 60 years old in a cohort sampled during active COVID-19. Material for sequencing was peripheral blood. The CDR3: CASSKGRGGQNRNTIYF. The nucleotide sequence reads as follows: TGTGCCAGCAGCAAAGGGAGGGGCGGCCAGAACAGAAACACCATATATTTT.